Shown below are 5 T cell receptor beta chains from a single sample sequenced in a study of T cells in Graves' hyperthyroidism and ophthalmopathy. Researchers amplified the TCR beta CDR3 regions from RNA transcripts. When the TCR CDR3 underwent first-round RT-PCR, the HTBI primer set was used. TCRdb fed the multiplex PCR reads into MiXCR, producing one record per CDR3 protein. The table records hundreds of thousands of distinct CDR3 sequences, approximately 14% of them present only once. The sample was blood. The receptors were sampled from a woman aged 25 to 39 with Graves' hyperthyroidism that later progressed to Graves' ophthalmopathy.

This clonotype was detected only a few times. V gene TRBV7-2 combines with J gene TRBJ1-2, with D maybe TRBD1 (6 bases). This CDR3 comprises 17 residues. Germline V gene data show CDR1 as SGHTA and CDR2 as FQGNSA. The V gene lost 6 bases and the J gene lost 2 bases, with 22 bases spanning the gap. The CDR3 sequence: CASSYSSWDTGNYGYTF. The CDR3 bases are TGTGCCAGCAGTTACTCGAGTTGGGACACCGGGAACTATGGCTACACCTTC.

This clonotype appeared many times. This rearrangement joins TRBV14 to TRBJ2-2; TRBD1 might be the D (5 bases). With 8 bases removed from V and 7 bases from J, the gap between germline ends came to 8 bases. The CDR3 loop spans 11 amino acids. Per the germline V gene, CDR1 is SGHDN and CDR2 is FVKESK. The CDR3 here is CASGALGELFF. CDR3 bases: TGTGCCAGCGGGGCCCTCGGGGAGCTGTTTTTT.

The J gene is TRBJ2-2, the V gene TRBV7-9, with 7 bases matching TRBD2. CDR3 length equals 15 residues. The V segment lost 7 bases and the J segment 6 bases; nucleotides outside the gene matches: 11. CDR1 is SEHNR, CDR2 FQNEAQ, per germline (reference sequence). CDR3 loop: CASTYAGARAGELFF. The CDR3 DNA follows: TGTGCCAGCACCTACGCGGGAGCCAGGGCCGGGGAGCTGTTTTTT.

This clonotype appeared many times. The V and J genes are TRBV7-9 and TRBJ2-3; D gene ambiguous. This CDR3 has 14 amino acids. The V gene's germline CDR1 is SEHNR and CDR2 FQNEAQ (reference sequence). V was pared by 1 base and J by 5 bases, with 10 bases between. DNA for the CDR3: TGTGCCAGCAGCTTAGGACAACACAGAGATACGCAGTATTTT. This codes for CASSLGQHRDTQYF.

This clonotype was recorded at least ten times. The CDR3 reads CASSSPALHFEAFF. CDR3 DNA sequence: TGTGCCAGTTCCTCACCCGCCCTACACTTTGAAGCTTTCTTT. The chain has TRBV19 and TRBJ1-1; D is unresolved. Germline lookup yields CDR1 LNHDA and CDR2 SQIVND (reference sequence). V was pared by 8 bases and J by 7 bases, with 20 bases between. This CDR3 spans 14 amino acids.